What follows are 3 T cell receptor beta chains derived from one specimen sequenced in a study of spatial heterogeneity in lung cancer. Time point: sample taken at primary tumor resection. MiXCR, applied by TCRdb to the 5' RACE reads, yields one record per CDR3 protein. Here the sample spans 8,200 or so distinct CDR3 sequences, over 9.5% being singletons. The sample here was normal lung tissue next to the tumor, taken at surgery. These receptors all stem from a male donor with early-stage non-small cell lung cancer.

This clonotype was counted ten times or more. The genes are TRBV7-2 and TRBJ2-5, with 8 bases matching TRBD2. Germline CDR1 SGHTA, CDR2 FQGNSA. V was pared by 3 bases and J by 5 bases, with 5 bases of the junction left unmatched. The CDR3 totals 14 residues. The CDR3 region is CASSLSGTRETQYF. As DNA, the CDR3 is TGTGCCAGCAGCTTGTCCGGGACTAGGGAGACCCAGTACTTC. The full variable domain, its missing parts supplied by reference TRBV7-2 and TRBJ2-5, is GAGVSQSPSNKVTEKGKDVELRCDPISGHTALYWYRQSLGQGLEFLIYFQGNSAPDKSGLPSDRFSAERTGGSVSTLTIQRTQQEDSAVYLCASSLSGTRETQYFGPGTRLLVL.

This clonotype ranks as medium-sized. The genes are TRBV4-3 and TRBJ1-1; TRBD1 agrees at 7 bases. The CDR3 loop spans 13 amino acids. Germline CDR1 and CDR2: LGHNA and YSLEER. The trim removed 0 bases at V and 8 bases at J, leaving 3 bases unmatched. The CDR3 sequence: CASSQDGTAEAFF. For the CDR3, the DNA is TGCGCCAGCAGCCAAGATGGGACAGCGGAAGCTTTCTTT.

This clonotype was counted ten times or more. The chain links TRBV20-1 to TRBJ1-1; D remains ambiguous. Germline CDR1 is DFQATT and CDR2 is SNEGSKA (reference sequence). The CDR3 totals 12 residues. V was clipped by 3 bases and J by 1 base, with 6 bases between them. CDR3 region: CSARETNTEAFF. The CDR3 region has the DNA TGCAGTGCTAGGGAAACGAACACTGAAGCTTTCTTT.